The T cell receptor beta chain described here comes from a study of blood T cell repertoires in COVID-19. Whole-study context: PBMCs, B-cell-depleted T cells, or T cells were the source of the cDNA or gDNA that made up the material.

This CDR3 comprises 14 residues. Looked up from germline, CDR1 is SGHTA and CDR2 is FQGNSA. The V gene lost 5 bases and the J gene lost 2 bases, with 11 bases spanning the gap. Sequencing used immunoSEQ multiplex PCR; TCRdb keeps in-frame clones, though not all of them. This table has around 20,000 clones, over 80% appearing once. The clonotype originates from a human donor in a cohort sampled during active COVID-19. The donor label of this sample is uncertain. The source material was peripheral blood. The V gene is TRBV7-2, the J gene TRBJ2-3, with unresolved D. As DNA, the CDR3 is TGTGCCAGCAGCCAAGACTCCAACACAGATACGCAGTATTTT. Amino acids: CASSQDSNTDTQYF.